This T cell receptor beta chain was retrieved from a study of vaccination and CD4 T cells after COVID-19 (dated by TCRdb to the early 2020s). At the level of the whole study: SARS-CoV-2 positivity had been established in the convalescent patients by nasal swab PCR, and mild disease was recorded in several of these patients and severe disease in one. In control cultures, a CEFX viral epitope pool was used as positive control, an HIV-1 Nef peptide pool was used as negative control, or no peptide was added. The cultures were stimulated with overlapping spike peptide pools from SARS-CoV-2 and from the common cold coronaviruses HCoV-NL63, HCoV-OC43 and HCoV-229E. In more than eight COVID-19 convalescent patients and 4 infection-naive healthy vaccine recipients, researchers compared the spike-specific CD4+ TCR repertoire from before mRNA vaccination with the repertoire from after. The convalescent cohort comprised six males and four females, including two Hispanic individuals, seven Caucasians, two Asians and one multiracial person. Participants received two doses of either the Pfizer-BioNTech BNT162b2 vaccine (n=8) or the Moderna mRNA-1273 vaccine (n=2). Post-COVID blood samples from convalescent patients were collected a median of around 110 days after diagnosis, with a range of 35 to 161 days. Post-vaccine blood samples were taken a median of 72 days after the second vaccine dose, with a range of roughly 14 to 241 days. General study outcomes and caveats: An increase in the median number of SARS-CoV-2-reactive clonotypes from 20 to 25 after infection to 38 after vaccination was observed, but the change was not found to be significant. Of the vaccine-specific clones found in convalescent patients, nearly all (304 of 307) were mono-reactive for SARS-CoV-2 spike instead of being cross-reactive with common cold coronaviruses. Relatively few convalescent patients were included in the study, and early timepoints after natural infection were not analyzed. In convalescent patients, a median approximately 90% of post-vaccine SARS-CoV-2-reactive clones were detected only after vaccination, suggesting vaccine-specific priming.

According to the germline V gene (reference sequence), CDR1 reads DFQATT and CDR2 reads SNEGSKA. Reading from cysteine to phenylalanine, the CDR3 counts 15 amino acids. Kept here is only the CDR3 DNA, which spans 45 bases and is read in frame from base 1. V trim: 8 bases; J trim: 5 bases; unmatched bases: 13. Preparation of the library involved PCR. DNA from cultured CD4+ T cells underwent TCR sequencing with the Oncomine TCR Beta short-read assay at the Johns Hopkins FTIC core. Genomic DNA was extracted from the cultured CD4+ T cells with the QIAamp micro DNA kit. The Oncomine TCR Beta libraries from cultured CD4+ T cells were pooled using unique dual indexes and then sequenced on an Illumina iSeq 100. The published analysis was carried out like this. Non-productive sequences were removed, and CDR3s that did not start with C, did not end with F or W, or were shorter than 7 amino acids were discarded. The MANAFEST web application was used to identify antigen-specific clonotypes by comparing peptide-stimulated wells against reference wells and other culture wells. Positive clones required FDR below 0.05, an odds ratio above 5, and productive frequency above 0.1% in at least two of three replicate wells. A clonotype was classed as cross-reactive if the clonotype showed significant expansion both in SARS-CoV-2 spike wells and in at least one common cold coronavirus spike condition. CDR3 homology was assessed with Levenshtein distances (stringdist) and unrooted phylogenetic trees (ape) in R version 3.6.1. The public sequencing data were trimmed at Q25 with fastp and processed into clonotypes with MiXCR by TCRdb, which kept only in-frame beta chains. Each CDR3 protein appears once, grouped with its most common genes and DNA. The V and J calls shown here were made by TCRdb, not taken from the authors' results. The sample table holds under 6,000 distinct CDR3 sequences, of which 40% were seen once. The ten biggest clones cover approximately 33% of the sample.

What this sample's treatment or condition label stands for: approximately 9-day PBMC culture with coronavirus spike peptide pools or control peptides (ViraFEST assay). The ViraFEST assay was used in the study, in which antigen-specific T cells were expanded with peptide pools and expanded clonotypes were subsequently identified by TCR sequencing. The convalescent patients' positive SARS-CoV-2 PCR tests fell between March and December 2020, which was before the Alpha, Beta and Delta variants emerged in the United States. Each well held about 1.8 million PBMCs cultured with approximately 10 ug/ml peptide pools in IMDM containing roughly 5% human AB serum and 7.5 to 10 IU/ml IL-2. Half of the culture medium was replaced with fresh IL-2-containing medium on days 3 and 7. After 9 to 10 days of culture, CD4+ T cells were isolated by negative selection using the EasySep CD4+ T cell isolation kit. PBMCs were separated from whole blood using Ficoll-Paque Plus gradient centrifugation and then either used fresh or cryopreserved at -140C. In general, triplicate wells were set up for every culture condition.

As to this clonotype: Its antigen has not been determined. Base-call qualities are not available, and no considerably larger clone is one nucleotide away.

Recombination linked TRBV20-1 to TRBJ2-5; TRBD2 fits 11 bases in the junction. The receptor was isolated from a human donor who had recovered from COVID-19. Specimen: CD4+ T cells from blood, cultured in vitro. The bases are TGCAGTTCGCCCCGGGGTAGCGGGGGGGCGGAGACCCAGTACTTC. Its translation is CSSPRGSGGAETQYF.